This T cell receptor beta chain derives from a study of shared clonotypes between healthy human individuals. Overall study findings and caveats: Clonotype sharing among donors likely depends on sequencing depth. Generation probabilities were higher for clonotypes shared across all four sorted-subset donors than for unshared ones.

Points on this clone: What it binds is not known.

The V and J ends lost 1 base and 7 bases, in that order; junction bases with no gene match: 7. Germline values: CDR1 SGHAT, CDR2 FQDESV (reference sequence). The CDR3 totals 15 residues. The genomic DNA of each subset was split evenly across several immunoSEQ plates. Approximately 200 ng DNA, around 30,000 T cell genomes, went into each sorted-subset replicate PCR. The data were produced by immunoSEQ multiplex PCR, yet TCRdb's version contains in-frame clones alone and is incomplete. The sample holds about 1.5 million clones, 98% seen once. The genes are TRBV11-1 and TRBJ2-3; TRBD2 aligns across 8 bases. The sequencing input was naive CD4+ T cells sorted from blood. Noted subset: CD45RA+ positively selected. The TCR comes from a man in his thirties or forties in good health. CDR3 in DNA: TGTGCCAGCAGCTTAGTGGTAGCGGGATCAAATACGCAGTATTTT. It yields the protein CASSLVVAGSNTQYF.